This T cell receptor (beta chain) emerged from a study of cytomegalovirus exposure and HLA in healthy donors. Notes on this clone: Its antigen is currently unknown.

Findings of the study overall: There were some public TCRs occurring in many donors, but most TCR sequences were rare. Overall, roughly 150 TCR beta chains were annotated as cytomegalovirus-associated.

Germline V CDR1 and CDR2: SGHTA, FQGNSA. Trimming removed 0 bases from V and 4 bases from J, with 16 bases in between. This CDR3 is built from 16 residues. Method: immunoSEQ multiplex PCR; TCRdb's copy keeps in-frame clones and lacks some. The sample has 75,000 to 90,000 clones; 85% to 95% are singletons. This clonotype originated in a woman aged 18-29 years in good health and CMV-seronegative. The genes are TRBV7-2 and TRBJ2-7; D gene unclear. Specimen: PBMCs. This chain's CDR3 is CASSLAQTNLLYEQYF. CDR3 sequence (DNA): TGTGCCAGCAGCTTAGCGCAAACTAACCTCCTGTACGAGCAGTACTTC.